This T cell receptor beta chain appears in the sequencing data of a study of post-analysis software for immune sequencing data. Overall study context: Disease courses included relapsing-remitting, secondary progressive and progressive-relapsing multiple sclerosis.

The V segment lost 6 bases and the J segment 2 bases; nucleotides outside the gene matches: 1. In germline, CDR1 is SQVTM, CDR2 ANQGSEA. This CDR3 is 12 amino acids long. The authors incorporated unique molecular identifiers into the TCR beta cDNA libraries. About 500,000 cDNA molecules came from about 1 to 10 million T cells. TCRdb reanalysed the PCR reads using MiXCR and keeps one entry per CDR3 protein. In the table there are 740,000 or so distinct CDR3 sequences, under 70% of which are singletons. A word on this clonotype: The antigen is unknown.

Broader study findings: Strong co-clustering by F measure was evident for samples that had been prepared in the same batch. Those with multiple sclerosis, the patient group, showed significantly lower normalized Chao1 diversity than controls. TRBV5-6, TRBV5-1 and TRBV20-1 belonged to a set of about five TRBV segments that were more frequent in patients than controls.

The material sequenced was blood. The chain combines TRBV29-1 with TRBJ1-5; 7 bases are shared with TRBD1. This clonotype originated in a girl aged 5-17 years with multiple sclerosis. DNA for the CDR3: TGCAGCGTCGGGACAGGCAATCAGCCCCAGCATTTT. This codes for CSVGTGNQPQHF. Full variable domain (missing parts from reference TRBV29-1 and TRBJ1-5): SAVISQKPSRDICQRGTSLTIQCQVDSQVTMMFWYRQQPGQSLTLIATANQGSEATYESGFVIDKFPISRPNLTFSTLTVSNMSPEDSSIYLCSVGTGNQPQHFGDGTRLSIL.